This TCR beta chain was found in a study of T cell repertoires in cytomegalovirus infection. Study at large: Evidence of both CMV infection and a matching HLA type came from public TCR beta signatures.

Study observations and caveats: People with CMV and the relevant HLA were identified by cumulative public TCR beta family frequency. Clonotypes of TCR beta that were HLA-C-restricted and CMV-specific dominated the ex vivo response.

Germline V gene sequence: CDR1 MNHEY, CDR2 SMNVEV (reference sequence). Deletions cut 3 bases from V and 4 bases from J, with 15 bases between. The CDR3 covers 15 residues. MiXCR, run by TCRdb on the reads, gives a single entry per CDR3 protein. The sample consists of approximately 500,000 distinct CDR3 sequences, about 26% of them appearing once. In its sample, this clonotype was seen many times. The antigen remains undetermined. The V call is TRBV27, the J call TRBJ1-2; TRBD1 might be the D (5 bases). Sequencing used PBMCs. The sequence was collected from a human donor in good health (CMV status not recorded). Some clones in this sample may be carry-over from other donors' samples. The CDR3 DNA follows: TGTGCCAGCAGTTTCGACAGCGGAGACCCCTATGGCTACACCTTC. Protein sequence: CASSFDSGDPYGYTF.